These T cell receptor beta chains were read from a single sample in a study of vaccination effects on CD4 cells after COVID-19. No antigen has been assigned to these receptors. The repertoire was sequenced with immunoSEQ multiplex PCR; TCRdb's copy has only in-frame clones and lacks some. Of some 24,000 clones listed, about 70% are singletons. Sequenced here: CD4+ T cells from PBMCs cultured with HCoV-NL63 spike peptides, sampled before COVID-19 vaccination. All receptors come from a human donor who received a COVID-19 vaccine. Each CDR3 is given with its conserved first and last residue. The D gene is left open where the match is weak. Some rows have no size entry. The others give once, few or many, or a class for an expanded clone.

CDR3aa: CASSFRGPQETQYF; CDR3nt: TGTGCCAGCAGCTTCAGGGGGCCCCAAGAGACCCAGTACTTC; v_gene: TRBV5-6; d_gene: TRBD1; abundance: NA; j_gene: TRBJ2-5
CDR3aa: CASSSTVSLLATNEKLFF; CDR3nt: TGCGCCAGCAGCTCGACAGTATCTCTGTTGGCAACTAATGAAAAACTGTTTTTT; v_gene: TRBV5-1; d_gene: NA; abundance: NA; j_gene: TRBJ1-4
CDR3aa: CASSLATSYTGELFF; CDR3nt: TGTGCCAGCAGCTTAGCAACTAGTTACACCGGGGAGCTGTTTTTT; v_gene: TRBV11-2; d_gene: NA; abundance: few; j_gene: TRBJ2-2
CDR3aa: CASSTSATGELFF; CDR3nt: TGTGCCAGCAGTACTAGCGCCACCGGGGAGCTGTTTTTT; v_gene: TRBV6-4; d_gene: TRBD2; abundance: NA; j_gene: TRBJ2-2
CDR3aa: CASSRPGQGNTEAFF; CDR3nt: TGTGCCAGCTCTCGACCGGGACAGGGGAACACTGAAGCTTTCTTT; v_gene: TRBV6-5; d_gene: TRBD1; abundance: NA; j_gene: TRBJ1-1
CDR3aa: CASSLLSGTYEQYF; CDR3nt: TGTGCCAGCAGCCTACTAAGCGGGACCTACGAGCAGTACTTC; v_gene: TRBV7-2; d_gene: TRBD2; abundance: NA; j_gene: TRBJ2-7
CDR3aa: CASSSPGLEYSYEQYF; CDR3nt: TGTGCCAGCAGTTCACCCGGACTAGAATACTCCTACGAGCAGTACTTC; v_gene: TRBV6-5; d_gene: TRBD2; abundance: NA; j_gene: TRBJ2-7
CDR3aa: CAWSWGGQETQYF; CDR3nt: TGTGCCTGGAGTTGGGGTGGACAAGAGACCCAGTACTTC; v_gene: TRBV30; d_gene: NA; abundance: NA; j_gene: TRBJ2-5
CDR3aa: CASSWGQGVLGYTF; CDR3nt: TGTGCCAGCAGCTGGGGGCAAGGAGTCCTTGGCTACACCTTC; v_gene: TRBV7-2; d_gene: NA; abundance: few; j_gene: TRBJ1-2
CDR3aa: CAWSNSHGGGPRTGELFF; CDR3nt: TGTGCCTGGAGTAACTCCCACGGGGGGGGCCCCCGCACCGGGGAGCTGTTTTTT; v_gene: TRBV30; d_gene: TRBD2; abundance: once; j_gene: TRBJ2-2
CDR3aa: CASRPSLGQGANTGELFF; CDR3nt: TGTGCCAGCAGACCTAGTTTGGGCCAGGGGGCGAACACCGGGGAGCTGTTTTTT; v_gene: TRBV27; d_gene: TRBD1; abundance: few; j_gene: TRBJ2-2
CDR3aa: CASSHIPGELFF; CDR3nt: TGTGCCAGCAGCCATATTCCCGGGGAGCTGTTTTTT; v_gene: TRBV6-5; d_gene: NA; abundance: NA; j_gene: TRBJ2-2
CDR3aa: CASSIAHTGLNYGYTF; CDR3nt: TGTGCCAGTAGTATAGCGCACACAGGGCTGAACTATGGCTACACCTTC; v_gene: TRBV19; d_gene: NA; abundance: NA; j_gene: TRBJ1-2
CDR3aa: CASSPGQREQYF; CDR3nt: TGTGCCAGCAGCCCGGGACAGCGCGAGCAGTACTTC; v_gene: TRBV28; d_gene: TRBD1; abundance: NA; j_gene: TRBJ2-7
CDR3aa: CASSLTSGEEQFF; CDR3nt: TGTGCCAGCAGCTTGACTAGCGGGGAGGAACAGTTCTTC; v_gene: TRBV5-4; d_gene: TRBD2; abundance: NA; j_gene: TRBJ2-1
CDR3aa: CASSPRVEEAQYF; CDR3nt: TGTGCCAGCTCTCCTCGGGTCGAGGAGGCCCAGTACTTC; v_gene: TRBV18; d_gene: NA; abundance: few; j_gene: TRBJ2-5
CDR3aa: CASSQSGPGTQYF; CDR3nt: TGTGCCAGCAGTCAAAGCGGACCGGGGACCCAGTACTTC; v_gene: TRBV11-2; d_gene: NA; abundance: NA; j_gene: TRBJ2-5
CDR3aa: CASRSDGLLAGRSYNEQFF; CDR3nt: TGCGCCAGCAGATCCGACGGCCTCTTGGCGGGCCGCTCCTACAATGAGCAGTTCTTC; v_gene: TRBV5-1; d_gene: NA; abundance: NA; j_gene: TRBJ2-1
CDR3aa: CASSQSTSRRTDTQYF; CDR3nt: TGTGCCAGCAGTCAAAGCACTAGCCGCCGAACAGATACGCAGTATTTT; v_gene: TRBV2; d_gene: NA; abundance: NA; j_gene: TRBJ2-3
CDR3aa: CASSPPMTSGRGEQYF; CDR3nt: TGTGCCAGCTCACCACCGATGACTAGCGGGAGAGGCGAGCAGTACTTC; v_gene: TRBV18; d_gene: TRBD2; abundance: NA; j_gene: TRBJ2-7
CDR3aa: CASSLGGGQETQYF; CDR3nt: TGTGCCAGCAGCCTCGGGGGGGGACAAGAGACCCAGTACTTC; v_gene: TRBV3-1/TRBV3-2; d_gene: TRBD2; abundance: NA; j_gene: TRBJ2-5
CDR3aa: CASSETSGGDTNTGELFF; CDR3nt: TGCGCCAGCAGTGAAACTAGCGGGGGGGATACGAACACCGGGGAGCTGTTTTTT; v_gene: TRBV10-2; d_gene: TRBD2; abundance: NA; j_gene: TRBJ2-2
CDR3aa: CASSDRMNTEAFF; CDR3nt: TGTGCCAGCAGTGATCGGATGAACACTGAAGCTTTCTTT; v_gene: TRBV6-1; d_gene: NA; abundance: NA; j_gene: TRBJ1-1
CDR3aa: CASSPWTGGGEKLFF; CDR3nt: TGTGCCAGCAGCCCCTGGACAGGGGGCGGCGAAAAACTGTTTTTT; v_gene: TRBV2; d_gene: TRBD1; abundance: few; j_gene: TRBJ1-4
CDR3aa: CASSQDPTDGATNEKLFF; CDR3nt: TGCGCCAGCAGCCAAGATCCTACAGACGGCGCAACTAATGAAAAACTGTTTTTT; v_gene: TRBV4-1; d_gene: NA; abundance: NA; j_gene: TRBJ1-4
CDR3aa: CASRLGTGAYGYTF; CDR3nt: TGTGCCAGCAGACTCGGGACAGGGGCCTATGGCTACACCTTC; v_gene: TRBV7-9; d_gene: TRBD1; abundance: NA; j_gene: TRBJ1-2
CDR3aa: CASSVKYEQYF; CDR3nt: TGTGCCAGCAGTGTGAAATACGAGCAGTACTTC; v_gene: TRBV2; d_gene: NA; abundance: NA; j_gene: TRBJ2-7
CDR3aa: CASTGLRGAGNYGYTF; CDR3nt: TGTGCCAGTACGGGTCTTCGGGGGGCCGGGAACTATGGCTACACCTTC; v_gene: TRBV19; d_gene: NA; abundance: once; j_gene: TRBJ1-2
CDR3aa: CASSPPDSPHTGELFF; CDR3nt: TGCGCCAGCAGTCCCCCGGACAGTCCCCATACCGGGGAGCTGTTTTTT; v_gene: TRBV10-1; d_gene: NA; abundance: NA; j_gene: TRBJ2-2
CDR3aa: CASSPGNGQGLNEQFF; CDR3nt: TGTGCCAGCTCACCAGGCAATGGACAGGGGTTAAATGAGCAGTTCTTC; v_gene: TRBV18; d_gene: TRBD1; abundance: NA; j_gene: TRBJ2-1
CDR3aa: CASSFEGFGRAFF; CDR3nt: TGTGCCAGTAGTTTTGAAGGATTTGGTAGGGCTTTCTTT; v_gene: TRBV19; d_gene: NA; abundance: NA; j_gene: TRBJ1-1
CDR3aa: CASSELAGNTGELFF; CDR3nt: TGTGCCAGCAGTGAACTAGCGGGGAACACCGGGGAGCTGTTTTTT; v_gene: TRBV6-1; d_gene: TRBD2; abundance: medium-sized; j_gene: TRBJ2-2
CDR3aa: CASSLRRGGTGELFF; CDR3nt: TGTGCCAGCAGCTTAAGAAGGGGGGGGACCGGGGAGCTGTTTTTT; v_gene: TRBV7-9; d_gene: NA; abundance: NA; j_gene: TRBJ2-2
CDR3aa: CAIKGPGEETQYF; CDR3nt: TGTGCCATCAAAGGGCCCGGCGAAGAGACCCAGTACTTC; v_gene: TRBV10-3; d_gene: NA; abundance: NA; j_gene: TRBJ2-5
CDR3aa: CASSPGPPYEQYF; CDR3nt: TGTGCCAGCTCACCGGGGCCTCCCTACGAGCAGTACTTC; v_gene: TRBV18; d_gene: NA; abundance: NA; j_gene: TRBJ2-7
CDR3aa: CATGQGTFGGYTF; CDR3nt: TGTGCCACGGGGCAGGGAACCTTCGGTGGCTACACCTTC; v_gene: TRBV12-3/TRBV12-4; d_gene: NA; abundance: NA; j_gene: TRBJ1-2
CDR3aa: CASSDGTGNQPQHF; CDR3nt: TGTGCCAGCAGCGACGGGACAGGTAATCAGCCCCAGCATTTT; v_gene: TRBV7-8; d_gene: TRBD1; abundance: NA; j_gene: TRBJ1-5
CDR3aa: CASSKMVTNTEAFF; CDR3nt: TGTGCCAGTAGTAAAATGGTAACGAACACTGAAGCTTTCTTT; v_gene: TRBV19; d_gene: NA; abundance: once; j_gene: TRBJ1-1
CDR3aa: CASTSGGRGTEAFF; CDR3nt: TGTGCCAGCACTTCTGGCGGGCGGGGGACTGAAGCTTTCTTT; v_gene: TRBV2; d_gene: NA; abundance: NA; j_gene: TRBJ1-1